This T cell receptor (beta chain) was sequenced for a study of T cells in tumors after PD-1 blockade. Across the whole study: Daily vismodegib 150 mg continued in a subset of anti-PD-1-treated patients.

Generated by immunoSEQ multiplex PCR, the TCRdb table keeps only in-frame clones and is missing some. The data show roughly 3,500 clones, with approximately 67% seen just once and approximately 18% held by the top ten. Concerning this clone itself: What it recognizes is unknown.

Study findings and constraints: Two pre-treatment samples showed no clonal replacement between them.

The V end was cut by 0 bases, the J end by 0 bases, with 18 bases between. The CDR3 contains 19 residues. CDR1 and CDR2 (germline): MNHEY, SMNVEV (reference sequence). The sequence derives from a human donor with basal cell carcinoma. This sequence joins TRBV27 and TRBJ1-5, with a weak D call TRBD1 (6 bases). This specimen consisted of tumor tissue, obtained before anti-PD-1 treatment. CDR3 sequence reads: CASSLSYSTGAYSNQPQHF. The CDR3 nucleotides are TGTGCCAGCAGTTTATCCTACTCGACAGGAGCATATAGCAATCAGCCCCAGCATTTT.